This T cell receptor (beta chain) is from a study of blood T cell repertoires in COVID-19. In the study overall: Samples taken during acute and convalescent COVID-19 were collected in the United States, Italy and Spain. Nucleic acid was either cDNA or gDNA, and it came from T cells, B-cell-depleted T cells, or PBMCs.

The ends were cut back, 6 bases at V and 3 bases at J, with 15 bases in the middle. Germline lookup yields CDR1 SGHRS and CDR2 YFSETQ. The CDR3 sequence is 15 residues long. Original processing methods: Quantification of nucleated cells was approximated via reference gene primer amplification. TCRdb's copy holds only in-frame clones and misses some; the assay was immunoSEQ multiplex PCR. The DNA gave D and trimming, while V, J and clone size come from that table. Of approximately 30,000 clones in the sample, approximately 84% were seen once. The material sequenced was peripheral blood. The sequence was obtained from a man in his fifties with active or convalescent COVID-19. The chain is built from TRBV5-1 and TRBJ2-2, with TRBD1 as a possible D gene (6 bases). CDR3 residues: CASNYRVWDTGELFF. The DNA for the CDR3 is TGCGCCAGCAACTACAGGGTCTGGGACACCGGGGAGCTGTTTTTT.